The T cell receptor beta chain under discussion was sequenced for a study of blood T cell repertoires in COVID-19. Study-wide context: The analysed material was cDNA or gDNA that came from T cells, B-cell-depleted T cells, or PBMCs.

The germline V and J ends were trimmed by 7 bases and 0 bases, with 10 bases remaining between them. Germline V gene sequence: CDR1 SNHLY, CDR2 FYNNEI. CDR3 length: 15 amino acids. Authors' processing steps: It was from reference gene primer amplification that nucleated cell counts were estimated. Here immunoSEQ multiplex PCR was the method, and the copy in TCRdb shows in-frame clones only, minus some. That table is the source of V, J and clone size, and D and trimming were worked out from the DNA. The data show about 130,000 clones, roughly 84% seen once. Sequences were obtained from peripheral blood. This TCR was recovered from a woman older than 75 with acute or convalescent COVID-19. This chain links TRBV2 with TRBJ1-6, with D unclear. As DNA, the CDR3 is TGTGCCAGCATAGAGATGCGCTCCTATAATTCACCCCTCCACTTT. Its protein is CASIEMRSYNSPLHF.